This is a list of T cell receptor beta chains from one sample in a study of T-cell reconstitution after alpha-beta-depleted transplantation in children. TCRdb called the PCR reads again in MiXCR, with one record for every CDR3 protein. The table lists some 520,000 distinct CDR3 sequences, about 30% of them singletons, with approximately 2.3% in the top ten. This specimen consisted of PBMCs from the stem cell graft donor, obtained from the stem cell graft. The receptors stem from a human donor who donated a stem cell graft to a child with aplastic anemia. The CDR3 runs from the conserved cysteine through the conserved F or W. The D gene is left open where the match is weak. A row's size may be missing; if present it is once, few, many or a size class.

clone_size j_call v_call d_call cdr3_aa cdr3_nt
once TRBJ1-5 TRBV29-1 TRBD1 CSVGGTGSNQPQHF TGCAGCGTCGGGGGGACAGGGAGCAATCAGCCCCAGCATTTT
NA TRBJ2-7 TRBV12-3/TRBV12-4 NA CASSLGGFLSEQYF TGTGCCAGCAGTTTAGGGGGTTTCCTCAGCGAGCAGTACTTC
NA TRBJ1-6 TRBV6-1 NA CASSADGASLYSPLHF TGTGCCAGCAGTGCTGACGGGGCGTCGTTGTATTCACCCCTCCACTTT
NA TRBJ2-7 TRBV9 NA CASSGTAGVYSEQYF TGTGCCAGCAGCGGGACCGCGGGTGTCTACTCCGAGCAGTACTTC
NA TRBJ2-1 TRBV30 TRBD2 CACRLAVYNEQFF TGTGCCTGCCGACTAGCGGTCTACAATGAGCAGTTCTTC
NA TRBJ2-2 TRBV9 NA CASSVGGDANTGELFF TGTGCCAGCAGCGTAGGGGGAGACGCGAACACCGGGGAGCTGTTTTTT
NA TRBJ2-6 TRBV20-1 NA CSARDALFSGANVLTF TGCAGTGCTAGAGATGCTCTCTTCTCTGGGGCCAACGTCCTGACTTTC
NA TRBJ2-3 TRBV5-1 TRBD2 CASSLERSGSFADTQYF TGCGCCAGCAGCTTGGAACGTAGCGGGAGTTTCGCAGATACGCAGTATTTT
few TRBJ1-5 TRBV10-3 NA CAISDVGFSPDLWGNQPQHF TGTGCCATCAGTGACGTTGGTTTTTCCCCGGACCTTTGGGGCAATCAGCCCCAGCATTTT
few TRBJ2-7 TRBV9 NA CASSANRDYEQYF TGTGCCAGCAGCGCGAACAGGGACTACGAGCAGTACTTC
NA TRBJ2-1 TRBV5-1 NA CASSLQQEPYNEQFF TGCGCCAGCAGCTTGCAACAGGAACCCTACAATGAGCAGTTCTTC
NA TRBJ1-2 TRBV18 NA CASSPDSFMYGYTF TGTGCCAGCTCACCGGACAGTTTTATGTATGGCTACACCTTC
NA TRBJ2-2 TRBV12-3/TRBV12-4 NA CASSPPNLRGELFF TGTGCCAGCAGTCCCCCCAACTTACGCGGGGAGCTGTTTTTT
few TRBJ2-3 TRBV11-2 TRBD2 CASSHGGAGLGSTDTQYF TGTGCCAGCAGTCACGGGGGAGCGGGGTTGGGCAGCACAGATACGCAGTATTTT
few TRBJ2-3 TRBV7-2 TRBD2 CASARLGGWEDTQYF TGTGCCAGCGCACGATTGGGGGGGTGGGAAGATACGCAGTATTTT
NA TRBJ1-5 TRBV19 TRBD1 CASSQTGTVSNQPQHF TGTGCCAGTAGTCAAACTGGGACAGTTAGCAATCAGCCCCAGCATTTT
few TRBJ2-1 TRBV9 NA CASSETSNHEQFF TGTGCCAGCAGCGAAACTAGCAACCATGAGCAGTTCTTC
NA TRBJ2-7 TRBV5-1 TRBD2 CASSNGLAGAREQYF TGCGCCAGCAGCAACGGACTAGCGGGAGCCCGCGAGCAGTACTTC
few TRBJ2-3 TRBV30 NA CAWGAGVSSTDTQYF TGTGCCTGGGGGGCCGGGGTCTCTAGCACAGATACGCAGTATTTT
few TRBJ2-3 TRBV7-2 TRBD2 CASTPGLAVNTDTQYF TGTGCCAGCACCCCGGGACTAGCGGTAAACACAGATACGCAGTATTTT
NA TRBJ2-1 TRBV24-1 NA CATSEPGKGSEFF TGTGCCACCAGTGAGCCGGGAAAGGGGTCGGAGTTCTTC
NA TRBJ2-1 TRBV7-3 NA CASSPYGSNEQFF TGTGCCAGCAGCCCCTACGGGAGCAATGAGCAGTTCTTC
NA TRBJ2-3 TRBV30 NA CAWHVQAGISTDTQYF TGTGCCTGGCACGTCCAGGCGGGAATTAGCACAGATACGCAGTATTTT
NA TRBJ2-5 TRBV9 NA CASSAFDINQETQYF TGTGCCAGCAGCGCCTTCGACATTAACCAAGAGACCCAGTACTTC
few TRBJ1-1 TRBV6-1 NA CASSEGTNTEAFF TGTGCCAGCAGTGAAGGAACGAACACTGAAGCTTTCTTT
NA TRBJ1-2 TRBV28 TRBD1 CASSFLGQGNYGYTF TGTGCCAGCAGTTTCCTCGGACAGGGAAACTATGGCTACACCTTC
few TRBJ1-2 TRBV9 NA CASSPSGFSNYGYTF TGTGCCAGCAGCCCCTCTGGGTTCTCTAACTATGGCTACACCTTC
NA TRBJ2-3 TRBV7-6 NA CASSLIYEGEGDTDTQYF TGTGCCAGCAGCTTAATATATGAGGGAGAAGGAGACACAGATACGCAGTATTTT
NA TRBJ2-7 TRBV20-1 NA CSARGAGEQYF TGCAGTGCCAGGGGGGCGGGCGAGCAGTACTTC
NA TRBJ1-6 TRBV11-3 TRBD1 CASSWRGPGTGDSPLHF TGTGCCAGCAGCTGGAGGGGACCCGGGACAGGGGATTCACCCCTCCACTTT
NA TRBJ2-3 TRBV5-1 TRBD2 CASSHYGLAGDTDTQYF TGCGCCAGCAGCCACTATGGCCTAGCGGGAGACACAGATACGCAGTATTTT
NA TRBJ2-7 TRBV7-8 TRBD1 CASSPSRTGPSYEQYF TGTGCCAGCAGCCCTAGCCGGACAGGGCCCTCCTACGAGCAGTACTTC
few TRBJ2-1 TRBV29-1 TRBD2 CSVAGGAGAYNEQFF TGCAGCGTTGCTGGGGGAGCGGGAGCCTACAATGAGCAGTTCTTC
NA TRBJ1-3 TRBV19 NA CASRQDSLGGNTIYF TGTGCCAGTAGGCAGGACAGCCTCGGAGGAAACACCATATATTTT
NA TRBJ2-2 TRBV7-2 TRBD1 CASSPDRGGGELFF TGTGCCAGCAGCCCCGACAGGGGGGGCGGGGAGCTGTTTTTT
NA TRBJ1-5 TRBV12-3/TRBV12-4 NA CASNSGLSNQPQHF TGTGCCAGTAACAGTGGTCTAAGCAATCAGCCCCAGCATTTT
NA TRBJ1-1 TRBV9 NA CASSPLGGMKAFF TGTGCCAGCAGCCCACTAGGGGGTATGAAAGCTTTCTTT